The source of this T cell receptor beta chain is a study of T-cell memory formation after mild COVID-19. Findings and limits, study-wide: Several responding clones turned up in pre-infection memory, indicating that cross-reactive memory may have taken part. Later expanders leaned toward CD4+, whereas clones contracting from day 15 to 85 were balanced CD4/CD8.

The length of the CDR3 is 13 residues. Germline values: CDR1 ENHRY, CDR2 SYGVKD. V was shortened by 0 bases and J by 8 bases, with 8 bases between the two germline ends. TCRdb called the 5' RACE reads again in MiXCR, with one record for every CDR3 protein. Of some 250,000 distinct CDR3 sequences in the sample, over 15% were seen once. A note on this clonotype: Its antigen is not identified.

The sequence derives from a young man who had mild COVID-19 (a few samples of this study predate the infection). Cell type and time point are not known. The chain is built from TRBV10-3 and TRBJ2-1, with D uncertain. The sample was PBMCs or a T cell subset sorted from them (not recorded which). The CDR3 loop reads CAISESRLDEQFF. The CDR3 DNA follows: TGTGCCATCAGTGAGTCTAGGTTGGATGAGCAGTTCTTC.